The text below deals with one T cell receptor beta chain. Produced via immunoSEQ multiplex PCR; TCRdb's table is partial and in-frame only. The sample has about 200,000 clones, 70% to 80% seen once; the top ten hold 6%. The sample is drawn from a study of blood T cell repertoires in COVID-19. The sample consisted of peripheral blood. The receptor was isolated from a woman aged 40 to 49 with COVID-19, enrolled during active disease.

In nucleotides, the CDR3 is TGTGCCAGTAGCGTCGCGGGGAAGGGCACTGAAGCTTTCTTT. This gives the protein CASSVAGKGTEAFF. The chain carries TRBV19 and TRBJ1-1, with no clear D. Germline V lookup: CDR1 LNHDA, CDR2 SQIVND (reference sequence). The CDR3 is made up of 14 amino acids. V lost 6 bases and J lost 4, with 15 bases in between.